A selection of T cell receptor beta chains follows, all from one sample in a study of early T cells in non-severe SARS-CoV-2 infection. TCRdb re-derived calls from the 5' RACE reads in MiXCR, one entry per CDR3 protein. The repertoire includes tens of thousands of distinct CDR3 sequences, 13% to 15% of them detected once, and around 5.8% sits in the top ten. Sequencing input: whole blood. The receptors stem from an adult who was a healthcare worker with PCR-confirmed SARS-CoV-2 infection or an uninfected control (not recorded which). CDR3s include the opening cysteine and the closing phenylalanine or tryptophan. D genes are given only for firm matches. Clone size is given for some rows only: seen once, a few or many times, or a class if the clone is expanded.

J gene,clone size,D gene,V gene,CDR3 DNA,CDR3 protein
TRBJ1-5,few,TRBD1,TRBV18,TGTGCCAGCTCACCACCTGGGACAGGGGATAATCAGCCCCAGCATTTT,CASSPPGTGDNQPQHF
TRBJ2-1,few,NA,TRBV2,TGTGCCAGCAGTGAATGGGTTGAGCAGTTCTTC,CASSEWVEQFF
TRBJ1-4,few,NA,TRBV5-1,TGCGCCAGCAGCTTGGACCGGGGCGGGACTTTTGGTGAAAAACTGTTTTTT,CASSLDRGGTFGEKLFF
TRBJ1-6,few,NA,TRBV7-2,TGTGCCAGCAGCTTAGCCCACTCCGGGACAAGTAATTCACCCCTCCACTTT,CASSLAHSGTSNSPLHF
TRBJ1-3,few,TRBD1,TRBV12-3/TRBV12-4,TGTGCCAGCAGTTCGGGGACAGCCGGAAACACCATATATTTT,CASSSGTAGNTIYF
TRBJ2-7,few,TRBD1,TRBV10-3,TGTGCCATGATGGGGACAGGGGAAGGCAACGAGCAGTACTTC,CAMMGTGEGNEQYF
TRBJ1-4,many,NA,TRBV6-5,TGTGCCAGCAGTTCCCGGCCTTGGACTAATGAAAAACTGTTTTTT,CASSSRPWTNEKLFF
TRBJ2-7,many,NA,TRBV9,TGTGCCAGCAGCTCAAGACTAATCGGCGAGCAGTACTTC,CASSSRLIGEQYF
TRBJ2-2,few,NA,TRBV7-8,TGTGCCAGCAGTCCTCAGGGGAACACCGGGGAGCTGTTTTTT,CASSPQGNTGELFF
TRBJ2-2,many,NA,TRBV12-3/TRBV12-4,TGTGCCAGCAGAAGGGTAGACACCGGGGAGCTGTTTTTT,CASRRVDTGELFF
TRBJ2-5,NA,TRBD1,TRBV10-2,TGCGCCAGCAGGACCGACAGGGGGCCTCAAGAGACCCAGTACTTC,CASRTDRGPQETQYF
TRBJ1-2,NA,TRBD1,TRBV5-5,TGTGCCAGCAGCCCGCTGACAGGGAGCTATGGCTACACCTTC,CASSPLTGSYGYTF
TRBJ2-7,many,TRBD2,TRBV28,TGTGCCAGCAGGCTGGGACTAGCGAGTTACGAGCAGTACTTC,CASRLGLASYEQYF
TRBJ2-5,NA,NA,TRBV10-2,TGCGCCAGCAGTGAATTGAGGGCAGAAGAGACCCAGTACTTC,CASSELRAEETQYF
TRBJ2-7,NA,TRBD1,TRBV27,TGTGCCAGCAGTCTGTCAGGGGGCTACGAGCAGTACTTC,CASSLSGGYEQYF
TRBJ2-3,NA,TRBD2,TRBV7-9,TGTGCCAGCAGCTTAGGGACTAGCGCGCATACGCAGTATTTT,CASSLGTSAHTQYF
TRBJ2-7,few,NA,TRBV6-5,TGTGCCAGCAGTTCACGAGCCTTAAGCTCCTACGAGCAGTACTTC,CASSSRALSSYEQYF
TRBJ1-4,few,TRBD1,TRBV7-9,TGTGCCAGCAGCCGGGACAGGGGCTCGGAAAAACTGTTTTTT,CASSRDRGSEKLFF
TRBJ2-4,NA,NA,TRBV7-2,TGCGCCAGCAGCCACGCACTGTACGAGGGTCTCGGAAGGCGACCCAAAAACATTCAGTACTTC,CASSHALYEGLGRRPKNIQYF
TRBJ2-3,NA,TRBD2,TRBV28,TGTGCCAGCAGTTCTCCGACTAGCGGGGGGAATACGCAGTATTTT,CASSSPTSGGNTQYF
TRBJ2-4,NA,NA,TRBV3-1,TGTGCCAGCAGCCAAGATACGGTCGCCAAAAACATTCAGTACTTC,CASSQDTVAKNIQYF
TRBJ1-2,many,TRBD1,TRBV20-1,TGCAGTGCTAGTCCTCAGGGGGCGCTGACCTATGGCTACACCTTC,CSASPQGALTYGYTF
TRBJ2-5,NA,TRBD1,TRBV7-6,TGTGCCAGCAGCACCGGACAGGGGAAGACCCAGTACTTC,CASSTGQGKTQYF
TRBJ2-5,many,TRBD2,TRBV12-3/TRBV12-4,TGTGCCAGCAGTTTTGGGCGGGGGGAGCAAGAGACCCAGTACTTC,CASSFGRGEQETQYF
TRBJ2-1,NA,TRBD2,TRBV11-2,TGTGCCAGCAGCTTATTAGCGGGGGGGCCACCCAATGAGCAGTTCTTC,CASSLLAGGPPNEQFF
TRBJ2-2,few,NA,TRBV29-1,TGCAGCGTTGAACCCCCGGGACACCTCGGCACCGGGGAGCTGTTTTTT,CSVEPPGHLGTGELFF
TRBJ2-3,NA,TRBD2,TRBV9,TGTGCCAGCAGCGGCGGGACTAGCGCAGATACGCAGTATTTT,CASSGGTSADTQYF
TRBJ1-2,many,NA,TRBV28,TGTGCCAGCAGTTTTGGGCAGACCCTTCCCCTAGGCTACACCTTC,CASSFGQTLPLGYTF
TRBJ2-3,NA,TRBD2,TRBV9,TGTGCCAGCAGCGCGGGCGGGGGGACCACAGATACGCAGTATTTT,CASSAGGGTTDTQYF
TRBJ1-1,NA,NA,TRBV9,TGTGCCAGCAGCGGGGCGGGGGGAACCACTGAAGCTTTCTTT,CASSGAGGTTEAFF
TRBJ1-1,NA,NA,TRBV3-1,TGTGCCAGCAGCCTTGGCAGTTACACTGAAGCTTTCTTT,CASSLGSYTEAFF
TRBJ2-7,NA,NA,TRBV9,TGTGCCAGCAGCGTTGACGGACGCTACGAGCAGTACTTC,CASSVDGRYEQYF
TRBJ1-5,many,NA,TRBV5-1,TGCGCCAGCAGCGAAGGGTATAGCAATCAGCCCCAGCATTTT,CASSEGYSNQPQHF
TRBJ2-7,NA,TRBD2,TRBV9,TGTGCCAGCAGCGTAGGGGAGCGGGGCTCCGAGCAGTACTTC,CASSVGERGSEQYF
TRBJ2-1,NA,NA,TRBV20-1,TGCAGTGCTATACCCCCCGTTGCGGGGACTTCTGGGTCCTACAATGAGCAGTTCTTC,CSAIPPVAGTSGSYNEQFF
TRBJ1-1,few,NA,TRBV5-1,TGCGCCAGCAGGGCGGCCGAAGAGAACACTGAAGCTTTCTTT,CASRAAEENTEAFF
TRBJ2-7,few,NA,TRBV6-5,TGTGCCAGCAGTTACTACACCATGTCAGTCGGGGGCGAGCAGTACTTC,CASSYYTMSVGGEQYF